Presented here are 3 T cell receptor beta chains from one specimen sequenced in a study of technical replicates of blood from a few donors. Generated by immunoSEQ multiplex PCR, the TCRdb table keeps only in-frame clones and is missing some. This table has roughly 71,000 clones, just under 95% appearing once. Sequencing was done on a sample of T cells isolated from PBMCs. The receptor set was obtained from a human donor in good health.

J is TRBJ2-7 and V is TRBV11-3, with 8 bases identical to TRBD1. Trimming took 1 base from V and 4 from J; bases not matched to a gene: 6. Germline V gives CDR1 SGHNT, CDR2 YENEEA. The CDR3 loop spans 15 amino acids. The CDR3: CASSLGGQVGYEQYF. In DNA form, the CDR3 reads TGTGCCAGCAGCTTAGGGGGACAGGTGGGGTACGAGCAGTACTTC.

The genes are TRBV6-6 and TRBJ2-5, with D unresolved. The ends were cut back, 2 bases at V and 0 bases at J, with 7 bases in the middle. This CDR3 has 14 residues. Germline V gene data show CDR1 as MNHNY and CDR2 as SVGAGI (reference sequence). This CDR3 reads CASSYVDYQETQYF. The CDR3 nucleotides are TGTGCCAGCAGTTACGTAGACTACCAAGAGACCCAGTACTTC.

This clone appeared a single time. V gene TRBV28 combines with J gene TRBJ2-3, with TRBD2 matching over 12 bases. Germline-derived CDR1 and CDR2 are MDHEN and SYDVKM. This CDR3 comprises 19 residues. Trimming removed 3 bases from V and 2 bases from J; junction bases left unmatched: 12. CDR3 bases: TGTGCCAGCAGTTTTAAGTGGGAACTAGCGGGAGGACTCACAGATACGCAGTATTTT. Translated: CASSFKWELAGGLTDTQYF.